One sample yielded the 26 T cell receptor beta chains listed below, sequenced in a study of blood T cell repertoires in COVID-19. Here immunoSEQ multiplex PCR was the method, and the copy in TCRdb shows in-frame clones only, minus some. The repertoire holds 220,000 or so clones, with around 83% as singletons. Sequencing was performed on peripheral blood. These receptors all stem from a woman at least 80 years old with COVID-19, enrolled during active disease.

This clone was observed a single time. The gene calls are TRBV7-2 and TRBJ1-5; D is possibly TRBD1 (6 bases). V gave up 4 bases and J gave up 5 bases, with 12 bases separating them. This CDR3 is 14 amino acids long. The germline V gene encodes CDR1 SGHTA and CDR2 FQGNSA. Written as DNA, the CDR3 is TGTGCCAGCAGCTCGTTACAGGGCTATCAGCCCCAGCATTTT. It translates to CASSSLQGYQPQHF.

The chain employs TRBV30 and TRBJ1-6; the match to TRBD1 covers 8 bases. This CDR3 comprises 13 residues. Germline V gives CDR1 GTSNPN, CDR2 SVGIG (reference sequence). V lost 3 bases and J lost 7; bases outside the gene matches: 2. CDR3 in DNA: TGTGCCTGGAGGACAGGGGAAAATTCACCCCTCCACTTT. Translated: CAWRTGENSPLHF. Looking up the rest from reference TRBV30 and TRBJ1-6 gives the full variable domain: SQTIHQWPATLVQPVGSPLSLECTVEGTSNPNLYWYRQAAGRGLQLLFYSVGIGQISSEVPQNLSASRPQDRQFILSSKKLLLSDSGFYLCAWRTGENSPLHFGNGTRLTVT.

This rearrangement joins TRBV10-2 to TRBJ2-1, with 7 bases identical to TRBD2. This CDR3 region has 15 residues. Germline values: CDR1 WSHSY, CDR2 SAAADI. With 8 bases clipped from V and 10 bases from J, the junction kept 17 bases outside the gene matches. The CDR3 reads CASLGTNSLLGEQFF. The CDR3 DNA is TGCGCCAGCTTAGGGACTAACTCTCTCCTAGGGGAGCAGTTCTTC.

The chain couples TRBV4-1 to TRBJ1-1; no clear D gene. Germline V gene sequence: CDR1 MGHRA, CDR2 YSYEKL. Between the trimmed V and J ends, which lost 3 bases and 6 bases, there was a span of 20 bases. There are 16 residues in the CDR3. The CDR3 coding sequence is TGCGCCAGCAGCCATCCCGGACTCAATAGGGTCCCTGAAGCTTTCTTT. Its protein product is CASSHPGLNRVPEAFF.

The chain carries TRBV28 and TRBJ1-2; 7 bases are a match to TRBD1. Germline loops: CDR1 MDHEN, CDR2 SYDVKM. CDR3 length: 15 residues. V lost 6 bases, J lost 5 bases, and 12 bases stayed unmatched. The CDR3 sequence: CASSLASGQAYGYTF. The CDR3 DNA reads as TGTGCCAGCAGCCTCGCCAGTGGACAGGCTTATGGCTACACCTTC.

This chain joins TRBV6-2 or TRBV6-3 and TRBJ2-3; 7 bases fit TRBD1. Germline V CDR1 and CDR2: MNHEY, SVGEGT. CDR3 length: 15 amino acids. Trimming at V came to 2 bases and at J to 4 bases, leaving 6 bases not matched to a gene. The CDR3 here is CASSYPDRRPDTQYF. The CDR3 nucleotides read TGTGCCAGCAGTTACCCGGACAGGAGACCAGATACGCAGTATTTT.

The chain employs TRBV9 and TRBJ2-3; 8 bases match TRBD2. The CDR3 consists of 15 residues. The V gene end was trimmed by 7 bases and the J gene end by 1 base; junction bases not matched to a gene: 8. The germline V gene encodes CDR1 SGDLS and CDR2 YYNGEE. The CDR3, as DNA: TGTGCCAGCGCCCCAGCTAGCGGGCGCACAGATACGCAGTATTTT. Translating it yields CASAPASGRTDTQYF.

The chain has TRBV7-9 and TRBJ1-1, with TRBD1 identical over 11 bases. The CDR3 covers 15 residues. Germline CDR1 SEHNR, CDR2 FQNEAQ (reference sequence). V dropped 5 bases and J dropped 2; count of bases not matched to a gene: 4. CDR3 coding DNA: TGTGCCAGCAGCACCCGGACAGGGGGCAACACTGAAGCTTTCTTT. It codes for CASSTRTGGNTEAFF.

The chain employs TRBV2 and TRBJ1-1; D unclear. Trimming pared 8 bases from V and 6 bases from J, leaving 13 bases between. CDR1 is SNHLY and CDR2 is FYNNEI in the germline V gene. This CDR3 comprises 12 residues. The DNA of the CDR3 is TGTGCCAGCCAACCTGAAAGCCCTGAAGCTTTCTTT. It is translated as CASQPESPEAFF.

The chain is built from TRBV6-5 and TRBJ1-2; D uncertain. The V end lost 5 bases, the J end lost 5 bases, and 18 bases lay between the germline ends. Germline values: CDR1 MNHEY, CDR2 SVGAGI. The CDR3 loop spans 15 amino acids. The chain's CDR3 is CASSPDIPPVYGYTF. DNA for the CDR3: TGTGCCAGCAGTCCCGACATCCCCCCGGTTTATGGCTACACCTTC.

The genes are TRBV6-5 and TRBJ1-3; 7 bases agree with TRBD1. The CDR3 runs 16 residues. Germline V lookup: CDR1 MNHEY, CDR2 SVGAGI. After removal of 4 bases from V and 6 bases from J, the junction contained 12 bases not matched to a gene. CDR3 coding DNA: TGTGCCAGCAGTTCCAGACAGGGTGATCTACTAAACACCATATATTTT. Protein product: CASSSRQGDLLNTIYF.

The chain carries TRBV7-9 and TRBJ1-1; 8 bases agree with TRBD1. Unmatched junction bases numbered 8, after V lost 5 bases and J lost 3 bases. Germline V lookup: CDR1 SEHNR, CDR2 FQNEAQ (reference sequence). The CDR3 sequence is 15 residues long. As DNA, the CDR3 is TGTGCCAGCAGCCAGAACAGGGGGGCGTACACTGAAGCTTTCTTT. Its protein product is CASSQNRGAYTEAFF.

The chain carries TRBV10-3 and TRBJ2-1; tentative D call: TRBD2 (5 bases). The germline V and J ends were trimmed by 1 base and 5 bases, with 12 bases remaining between them. This CDR3 contains 15 residues. The germline gives CDR1 ENHRY, CDR2 SYGVKD. The CDR3 here is CAISEYETKNNEQFF. In nucleotides, the CDR3 is TGTGCCATCAGTGAGTACGAGACTAAAAACAATGAGCAGTTCTTC.

The chain is built from TRBV5-4 and TRBJ1-1, with 9 bases matching TRBD1. The junction had 2 bases not matched to a gene; V was cut back by 4 bases and J by 1 base. CDR1 is SGHNT and CDR2 is YYREEE in the germline V gene (reference sequence). The CDR3 is 14 residues long. The CDR3 here is CASSRGQGNTEAFF. Here the CDR3 DNA reads TGTGCCAGCAGCCGGGGACAGGGGAACACTGAAGCTTTCTTT.

The V and J genes are TRBV19 and TRBJ1-2, with 8 bases aligning to TRBD1. There are 15 residues in the CDR3. Germline CDR1 is LNHDA and CDR2 is SQIVND (reference sequence). V shed 5 bases and J 8 bases; nucleotides not matched to a gene: 13. In nucleotides, the CDR3 is TGTGCCAGTAGTTCATCCGGACAGGGCTCTGCCGGCTACACCTTC. Translated, it gives CASSSSGQGSAGYTF.

The chain employs TRBV7-2 and TRBJ2-6; 7 nucleotides line up with TRBD2. Germline V CDR1 and CDR2: SGHTA, FQGNSA. The ends lost 4 bases at V and 4 bases at J; junction bases unmatched: 4. The CDR3 has 15 residues. CDR3 DNA: TGTGCCAGCAGCTCCTCCGGGAGGGGGGCCAACGTCCTGACTTTC. Amino acid sequence: CASSSSGRGANVLTF.

The chain joins TRBV27 to TRBJ1-1; maybe TRBD1 (5 bases). Trimming took off 3 bases at V and 1 base at J, with 9 bases between the two ends. Germline CDR1 reads MNHEY; CDR2 reads SMNVEV (reference sequence). The length of the CDR3 is 14 residues. CDR3 bases: TGTGCCAGCAGTTTTCGCGGGGGGAACACTGAAGCTTTCTTT. Its protein is CASSFRGGNTEAFF.

The gene calls are TRBV5-4 and TRBJ2-7, with 9 bases matching TRBD2. Trimming took 4 bases from V and 2 from J; bases not matched to a gene: 4. Per germline, CDR1 SGHNT and CDR2 YYREEE (reference sequence). This CDR3 is built from 14 residues. The CDR3 loop reads CASSPSGGPYEQYF. The CDR3, as DNA: TGTGCCAGCAGCCCAAGCGGGGGGCCCTACGAGCAGTACTTC.

The rearrangement links TRBV5-1 to TRBJ2-1, with 11 bases fitting TRBD2. Germline V CDR1 and CDR2: SGHRS, YFSETQ. The junction had 6 bases not matched to a gene; V was cut back by 4 bases and J by 6 bases. The CDR3 covers 15 residues. The CDR3 here is CASSLLAGVFNEQFF. CDR3 nucleotides: TGCGCCAGCAGCCTACTAGCGGGAGTCTTCAATGAGCAGTTCTTC.

The rearrangement links TRBV2 to TRBJ2-1, with 7 bases identical to TRBD1. CDR1 SNHLY and CDR2 FYNNEI come from the germline V gene. This CDR3 is built from 12 residues. The V gene end was trimmed by 8 bases and the J gene end by 10 bases; junction bases not matched to a gene: 8. The CDR3 spells CASGTDLGEQFF. The CDR3 nucleotides read TGTGCCAGCGGGACAGACTTAGGGGAGCAGTTCTTC.

The chain employs TRBV7-3 and TRBJ2-2; TRBD2 matches 10 bases. With 2 bases clipped from V and 5 bases from J, the junction kept 2 bases outside the gene matches. The CDR3 consists of 15 residues. Germline CDR1 is SGHTA and CDR2 is FQGTGA. The CDR3 region has the DNA TGTGCCAGCAGCTTAGTAGCGGGAGGTACCGGGGAGCTGTTTTTT. Its translation: CASSLVAGGTGELFF.

V usage is TRBV7-9 and J usage is TRBJ2-7, with TRBD1 matching over 7 bases. Looked up from germline, CDR1 is SEHNR and CDR2 is FQNEAQ (reference sequence). The V segment lost 5 bases and the J segment 4 bases; nucleotides outside the gene matches: 2. The CDR3 runs 12 residues. The CDR3 DNA sequence: TGTGCCAGCAGCAGACAGGGATACGAGCAGTACTTC. Amino acid sequence: CASSRQGYEQYF.

The rearrangement joins TRBV18 to TRBJ1-1, with D uncertain. Germline CDR1 KGHSH, CDR2 LQKENI. V lost 2 bases to trimming and J lost 7 bases, with 14 bases between them. The CDR3 contains 14 residues. CDR3 nucleotide sequence: TGTGCCAGCTCACCAATCACCCTATCAGGTGAAGCTTTCTTT. Translating gives CASSPITLSGEAFF.

The CDR3 here is CASSQDRSRGEQFF. The CDR3 bases are TGTGCCAGCTCACAGGACAGGTCGAGGGGTGAGCAGTTCTTC. This chain uses TRBV18 with TRBJ2-1; the match to TRBD1 covers 7 bases. Germline V gene lookup returns CDR1 KGHSH and CDR2 LQKENI. With 4 bases clipped from V and 9 bases from J, the junction kept 9 bases outside the gene matches. The CDR3 runs 14 residues.

The J gene is TRBJ1-4, the V gene TRBV5-4; D might be TRBD1 (5 bases). The ends were cut back, 0 bases at V and 14 bases at J, with 11 bases in the middle. This CDR3 comprises 12 residues. The germline V gene has CDR1 SGHNT and CDR2 YYREEE (reference sequence). CDR3 amino acids: CASSLEKGMLFF. CDR3 bases: TGTGCCAGCAGCTTGGAGAAGGGGATGCTGTTTTTT.

The chain links TRBV3-1 (or the pseudogene TRBV3-2) to TRBJ1-1; D call uncertain. The germline V gene has CDR1 LGHDT and CDR2 YNNKEL (reference sequence). This CDR3 spans 15 amino acids. Trimming pared 4 bases from V and 3 bases from J, leaving 15 bases between. CDR3 protein: CASSRSPTGYTEAFF. CDR3 bases: TGTGCCAGCAGCCGTTCCCCGACGGGTTACACTGAAGCTTTCTTT.